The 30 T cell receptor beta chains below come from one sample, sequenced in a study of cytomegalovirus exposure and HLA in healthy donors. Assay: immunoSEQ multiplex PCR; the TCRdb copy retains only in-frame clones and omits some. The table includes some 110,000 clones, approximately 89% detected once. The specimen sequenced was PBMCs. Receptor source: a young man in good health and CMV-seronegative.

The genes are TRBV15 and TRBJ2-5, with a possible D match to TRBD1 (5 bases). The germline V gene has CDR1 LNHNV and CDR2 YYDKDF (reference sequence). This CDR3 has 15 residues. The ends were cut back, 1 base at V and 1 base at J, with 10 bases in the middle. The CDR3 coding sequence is TGTGCCACCAGCAGAGTCCCCAGGGCCCAAGAGACCCAGTACTTC. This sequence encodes CATSRVPRAQETQYF.

The CDR3 region has the DNA TGCGCCAGCAGCTTGGGGGCAGGGGGCTACACTGAAGCTTTCTTT. It specifies CASSLGAGGYTEAFF. The chain carries TRBV5-1 and TRBJ1-1; TRBD1 aligns across 8 bases. CDR3 length equals 15 residues. Per germline, CDR1 SGHRS and CDR2 YFSETQ. J was trimmed by 3 bases and V by 0 bases; bases with no gene match: 4.

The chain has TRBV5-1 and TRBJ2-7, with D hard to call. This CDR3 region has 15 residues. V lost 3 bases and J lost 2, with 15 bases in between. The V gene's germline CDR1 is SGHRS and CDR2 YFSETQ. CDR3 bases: TGCGCCAGCAGCTACACGATTGACATGCCCTACGAGCAGTACTTC. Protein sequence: CASSYTIDMPYEQYF.

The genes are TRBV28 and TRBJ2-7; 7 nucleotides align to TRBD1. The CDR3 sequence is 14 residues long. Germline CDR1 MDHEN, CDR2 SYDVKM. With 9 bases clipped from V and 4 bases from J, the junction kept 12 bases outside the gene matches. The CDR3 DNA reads TGTGCCAGTTCAAGACCCGGGACAGTTTACGAGCAGTACTTC. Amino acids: CASSRPGTVYEQYF.

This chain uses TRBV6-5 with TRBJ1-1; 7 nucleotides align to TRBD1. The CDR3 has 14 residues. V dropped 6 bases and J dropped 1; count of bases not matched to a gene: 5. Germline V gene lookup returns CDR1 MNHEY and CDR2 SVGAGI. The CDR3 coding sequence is TGTGCCAGCAGAAGCTGGGACAGGAACACTGAAGCTTTCTTT. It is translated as CASRSWDRNTEAFF.

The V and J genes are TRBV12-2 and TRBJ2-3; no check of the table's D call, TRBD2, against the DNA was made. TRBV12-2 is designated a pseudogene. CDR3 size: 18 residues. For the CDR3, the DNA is TGTGCAAGTCGCTTAAGGGGGAGGGCCAGTGTATCAACAGATACGCAGTATTTT. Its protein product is CASRLRGRASVSTDTQYF.

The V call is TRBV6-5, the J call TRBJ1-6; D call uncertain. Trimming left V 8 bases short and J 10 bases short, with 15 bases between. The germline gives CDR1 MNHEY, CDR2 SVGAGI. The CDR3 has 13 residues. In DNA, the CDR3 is TGTGCCAGCGGGTACGGGGAAAGGTCACCCCTCCACTTT. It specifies CASGYGERSPLHF.

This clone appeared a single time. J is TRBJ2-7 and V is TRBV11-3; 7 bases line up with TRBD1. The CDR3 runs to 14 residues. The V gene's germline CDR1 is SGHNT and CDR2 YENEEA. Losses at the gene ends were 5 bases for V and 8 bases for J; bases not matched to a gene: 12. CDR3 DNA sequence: TGTGCCAGCAGCCCACGGGACAGCTCTACCCAGCAGTACTTC. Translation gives CASSPRDSSTQQYF.

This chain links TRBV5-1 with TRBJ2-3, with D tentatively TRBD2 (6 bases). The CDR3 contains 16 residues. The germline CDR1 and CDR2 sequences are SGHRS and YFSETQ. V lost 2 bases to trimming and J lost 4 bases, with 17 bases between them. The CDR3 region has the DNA TGCGCCAGCAGCTTCGCCGGGACTGCGGACGCAGATACGCAGTATTTT. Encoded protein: CASSFAGTADADTQYF.

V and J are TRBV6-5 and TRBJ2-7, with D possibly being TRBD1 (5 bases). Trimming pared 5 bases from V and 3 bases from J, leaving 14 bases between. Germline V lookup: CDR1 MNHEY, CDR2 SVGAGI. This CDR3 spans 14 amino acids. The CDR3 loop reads CASSRRTLDYEQYF. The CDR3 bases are TGTGCCAGCAGTCGCAGGACACTTGACTACGAGCAGTACTTC.

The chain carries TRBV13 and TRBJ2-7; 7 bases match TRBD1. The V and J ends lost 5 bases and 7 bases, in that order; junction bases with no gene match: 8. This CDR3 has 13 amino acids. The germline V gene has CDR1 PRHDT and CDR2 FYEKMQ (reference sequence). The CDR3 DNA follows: TGTGCCAGCAGCGGAGTGGGACAGCGTGAGCAGTACTTC. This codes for CASSGVGQREQYF.

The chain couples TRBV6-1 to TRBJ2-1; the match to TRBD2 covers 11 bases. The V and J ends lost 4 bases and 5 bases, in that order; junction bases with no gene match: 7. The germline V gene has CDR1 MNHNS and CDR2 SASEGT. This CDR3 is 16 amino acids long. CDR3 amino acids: CASSGLAGGINNEQFF. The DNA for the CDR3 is TGTGCCAGCAGTGGGCTAGCGGGAGGAATCAACAATGAGCAGTTCTTC.

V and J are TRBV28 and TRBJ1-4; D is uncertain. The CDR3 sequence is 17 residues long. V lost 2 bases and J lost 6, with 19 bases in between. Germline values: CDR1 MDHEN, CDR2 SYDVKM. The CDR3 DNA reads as TGTGCCAGCAGTTTACCCGATCAACAGAGTCCGGATGAAAAACTGTTTTTT. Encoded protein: CASSLPDQQSPDEKLFF.

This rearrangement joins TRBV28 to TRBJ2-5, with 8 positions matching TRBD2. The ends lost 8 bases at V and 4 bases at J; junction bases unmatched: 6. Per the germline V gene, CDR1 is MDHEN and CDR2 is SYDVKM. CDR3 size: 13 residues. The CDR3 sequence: CASREGGGETQYF. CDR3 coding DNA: TGTGCCAGCCGGGAGGGTGGAGGAGAGACCCAGTACTTC.

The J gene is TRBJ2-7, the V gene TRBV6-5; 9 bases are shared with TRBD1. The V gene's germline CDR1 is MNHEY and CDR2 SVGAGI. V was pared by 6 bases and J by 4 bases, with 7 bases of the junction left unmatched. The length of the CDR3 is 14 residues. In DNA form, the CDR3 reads TGTGCCAGCAGACAGGGGGCAGTTTCTTACGAGCAGTACTTC. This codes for CASRQGAVSYEQYF.

This chain's CDR3 is CASSYFSGGGNTEAFF. The CDR3 coding sequence is TGTGCCAGCAGTTACTTTTCAGGGGGAGGAAACACTGAAGCTTTCTTT. The chain employs TRBV6-5 and TRBJ1-1, with 7 nucleotides matching TRBD1. The CDR3 has 16 amino acids. Trimming cost V 1 base and J 2 bases; bases outside gene matches: 7. In germline, CDR1 is MNHEY, CDR2 SVGAGI.

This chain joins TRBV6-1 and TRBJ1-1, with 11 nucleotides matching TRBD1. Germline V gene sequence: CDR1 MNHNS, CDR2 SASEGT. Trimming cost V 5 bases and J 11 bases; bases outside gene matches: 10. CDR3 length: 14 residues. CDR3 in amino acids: CASSPTRDRGLAFF. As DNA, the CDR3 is TGTGCCAGCAGTCCGACCCGGGACAGGGGGTTGGCTTTCTTT.

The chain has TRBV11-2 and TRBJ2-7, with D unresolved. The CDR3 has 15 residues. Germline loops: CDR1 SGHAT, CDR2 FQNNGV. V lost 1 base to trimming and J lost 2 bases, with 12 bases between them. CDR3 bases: TGTGCCAGCAGCTTAGGGTTAGCTCCCGCCTACGAGCAGTACTTC. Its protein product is CASSLGLAPAYEQYF.

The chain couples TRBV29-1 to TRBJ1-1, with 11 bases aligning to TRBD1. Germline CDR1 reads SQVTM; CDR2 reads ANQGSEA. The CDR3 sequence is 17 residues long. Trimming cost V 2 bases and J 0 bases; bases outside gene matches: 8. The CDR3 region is CSVEPRTGGGLNTEAFF. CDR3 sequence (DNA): TGCAGCGTTGAACCCCGGACAGGGGGCGGCCTGAACACTGAAGCTTTCTTT.

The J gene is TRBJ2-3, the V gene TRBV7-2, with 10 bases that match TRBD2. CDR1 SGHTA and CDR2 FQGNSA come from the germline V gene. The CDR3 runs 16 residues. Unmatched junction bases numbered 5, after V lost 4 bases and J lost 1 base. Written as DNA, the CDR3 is TGTGCCAGCAGCTCCCTAGCGGGGGCGCGCACAGATACGCAGTATTTT. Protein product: CASSSLAGARTDTQYF.

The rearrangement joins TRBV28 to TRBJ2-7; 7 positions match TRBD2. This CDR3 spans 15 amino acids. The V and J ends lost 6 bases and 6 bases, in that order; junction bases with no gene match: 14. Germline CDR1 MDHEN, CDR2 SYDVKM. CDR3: CASSFSSGLSSEQYF. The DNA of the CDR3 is TGTGCCAGCAGCTTCTCTAGCGGCCTCTCTTCCGAGCAGTACTTC.

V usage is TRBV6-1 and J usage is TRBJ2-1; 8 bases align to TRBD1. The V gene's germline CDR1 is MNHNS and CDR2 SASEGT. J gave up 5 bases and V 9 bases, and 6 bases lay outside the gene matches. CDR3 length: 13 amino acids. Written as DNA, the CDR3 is TGTGCCAGTACGGGACAGGACCACAATGAGCAGTTCTTC. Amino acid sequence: CASTGQDHNEQFF.

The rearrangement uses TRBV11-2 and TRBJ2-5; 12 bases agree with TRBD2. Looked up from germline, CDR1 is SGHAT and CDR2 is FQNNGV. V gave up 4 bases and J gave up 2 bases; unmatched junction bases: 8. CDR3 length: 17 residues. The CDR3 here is CASSSGLAGPLQETQYF. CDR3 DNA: TGTGCCAGCAGCTCCGGACTAGCGGGGCCACTTCAAGAGACCCAGTACTTC.

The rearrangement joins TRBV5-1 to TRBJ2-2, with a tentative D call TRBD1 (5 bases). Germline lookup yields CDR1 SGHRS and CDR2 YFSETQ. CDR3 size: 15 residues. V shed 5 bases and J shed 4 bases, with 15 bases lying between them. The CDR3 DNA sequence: TGCGCCAGCAGTGAAGGGGCAGGTATCACCGGGGAGCTGTTTTTT. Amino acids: CASSEGAGITGELFF.

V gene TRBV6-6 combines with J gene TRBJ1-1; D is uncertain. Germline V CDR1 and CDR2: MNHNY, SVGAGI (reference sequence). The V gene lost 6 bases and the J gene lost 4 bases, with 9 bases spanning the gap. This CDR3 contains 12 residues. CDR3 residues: CASSPGPTEAFF. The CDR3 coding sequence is TGTGCCAGCAGCCCCGGTCCCACTGAAGCTTTCTTT.

The CDR3 loop is CASSLPRQGATGELFF. CDR3 nucleotide sequence: TGTGCCAGCAGTTTGCCGCGACAGGGTGCCACCGGGGAGCTGTTTTTT. The chain joins TRBV28 to TRBJ2-2; 7 bases fit TRBD1. CDR1 is MDHEN and CDR2 is SYDVKM in the germline V gene. The V segment lost 3 bases and the J segment 4 bases; nucleotides outside the gene matches: 8. The CDR3 has 16 amino acids.

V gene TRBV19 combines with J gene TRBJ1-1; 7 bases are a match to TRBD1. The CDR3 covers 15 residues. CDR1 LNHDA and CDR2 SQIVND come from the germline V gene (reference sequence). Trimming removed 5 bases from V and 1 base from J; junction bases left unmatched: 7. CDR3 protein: CASSPNGQANTEAFF. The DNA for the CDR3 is TGTGCCAGTAGTCCCAATGGACAGGCGAACACTGAAGCTTTCTTT.

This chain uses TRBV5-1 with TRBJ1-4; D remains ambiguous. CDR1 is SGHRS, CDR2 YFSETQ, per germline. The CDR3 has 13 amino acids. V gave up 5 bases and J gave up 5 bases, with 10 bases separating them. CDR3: CASSIAVNEKLFF. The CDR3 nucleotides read TGCGCCAGCAGTATAGCGGTCAATGAAAAACTGTTTTTT.

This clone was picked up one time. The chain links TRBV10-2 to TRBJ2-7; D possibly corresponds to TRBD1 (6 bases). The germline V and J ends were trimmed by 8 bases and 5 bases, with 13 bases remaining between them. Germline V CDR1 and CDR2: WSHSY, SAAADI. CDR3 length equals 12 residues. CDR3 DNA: TGCGCCAGCGCCCCGACAGGTAACGAGCAGTACTTC. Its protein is CASAPTGNEQYF.

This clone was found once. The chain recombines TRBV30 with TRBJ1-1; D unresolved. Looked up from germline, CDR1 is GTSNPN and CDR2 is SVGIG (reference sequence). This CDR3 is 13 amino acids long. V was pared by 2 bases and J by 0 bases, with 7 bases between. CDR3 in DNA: TGTGCCTGGAGTATACAAGTGAACACTGAAGCTTTCTTT. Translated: CAWSIQVNTEAFF.